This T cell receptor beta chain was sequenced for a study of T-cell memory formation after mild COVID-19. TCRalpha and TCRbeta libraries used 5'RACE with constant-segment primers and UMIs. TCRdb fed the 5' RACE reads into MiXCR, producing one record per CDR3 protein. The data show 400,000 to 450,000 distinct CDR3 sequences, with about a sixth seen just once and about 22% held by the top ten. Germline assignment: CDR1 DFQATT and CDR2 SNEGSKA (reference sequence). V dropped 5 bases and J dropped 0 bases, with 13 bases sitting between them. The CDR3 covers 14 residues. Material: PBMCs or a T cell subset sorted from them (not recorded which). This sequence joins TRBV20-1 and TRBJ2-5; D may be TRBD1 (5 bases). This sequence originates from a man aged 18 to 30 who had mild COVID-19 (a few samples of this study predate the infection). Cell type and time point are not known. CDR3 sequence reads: CSAWTPRYQETQYF. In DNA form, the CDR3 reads TGCAGTGCTTGGACACCGAGGTACCAAGAGACCCAGTACTTC.